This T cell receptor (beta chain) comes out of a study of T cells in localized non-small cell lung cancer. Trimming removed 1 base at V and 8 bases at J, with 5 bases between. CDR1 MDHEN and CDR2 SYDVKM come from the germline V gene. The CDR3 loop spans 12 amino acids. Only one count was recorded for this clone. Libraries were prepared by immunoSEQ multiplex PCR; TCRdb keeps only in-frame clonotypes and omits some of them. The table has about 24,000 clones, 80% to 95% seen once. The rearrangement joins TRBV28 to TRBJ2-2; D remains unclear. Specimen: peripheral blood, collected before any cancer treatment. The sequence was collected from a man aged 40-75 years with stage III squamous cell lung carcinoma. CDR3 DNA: TGTGCCAGCAGTTTATTCGAGGGGGAGCTGTTTTTT. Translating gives CASSLFEGELFF.